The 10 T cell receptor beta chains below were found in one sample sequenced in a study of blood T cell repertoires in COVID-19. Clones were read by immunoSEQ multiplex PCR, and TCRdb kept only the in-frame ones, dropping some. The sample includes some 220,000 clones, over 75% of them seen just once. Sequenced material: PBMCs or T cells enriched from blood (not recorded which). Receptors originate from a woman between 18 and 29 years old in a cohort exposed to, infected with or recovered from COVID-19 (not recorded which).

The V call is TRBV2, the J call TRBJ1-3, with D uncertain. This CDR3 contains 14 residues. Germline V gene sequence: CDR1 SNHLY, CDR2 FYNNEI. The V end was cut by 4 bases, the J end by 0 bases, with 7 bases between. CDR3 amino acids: CASSVSNSGNTIYF. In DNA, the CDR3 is TGTGCCAGCAGTGTCAGTAACTCTGGAAACACCATATATTTT.

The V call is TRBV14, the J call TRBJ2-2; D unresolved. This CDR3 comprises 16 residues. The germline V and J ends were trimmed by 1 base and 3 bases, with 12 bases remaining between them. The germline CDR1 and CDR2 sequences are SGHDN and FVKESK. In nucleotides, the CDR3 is TGTGCCAGCAGCCAAGCCACTGGTCGCTACACCGGGGAGCTGTTTTTT. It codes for CASSQATGRYTGELFF. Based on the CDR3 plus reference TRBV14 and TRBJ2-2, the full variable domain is EAGVTQFPSHSVIEKGQTVTLRCDPISGHDNLYWYRRVMGKEIKFLLHFVKESKQDESGMPNNRFLAERTGGTYSTLKVQPAELEDSGVYFCASSQATGRYTGELFFGEGSRLTVL.

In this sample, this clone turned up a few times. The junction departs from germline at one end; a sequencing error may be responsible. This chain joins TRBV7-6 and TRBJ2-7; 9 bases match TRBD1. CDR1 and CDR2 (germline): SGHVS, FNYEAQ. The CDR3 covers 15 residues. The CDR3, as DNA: TGTGCCAGCAGCCCGGGACAGGGATATTCCTCCGAGCAGTACTTC. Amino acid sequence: CASSPGQGYSSEQYF.

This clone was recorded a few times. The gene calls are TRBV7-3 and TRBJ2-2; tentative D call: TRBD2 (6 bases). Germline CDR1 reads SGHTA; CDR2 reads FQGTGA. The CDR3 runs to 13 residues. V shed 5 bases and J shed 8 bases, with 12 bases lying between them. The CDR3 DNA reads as TGTGCCAGCAGCCCCTCCGGGGGAGGGGAGCTGTTTTTT. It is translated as CASSPSGGGELFF.

CDR3 protein: CASRYSPASEQFF. The CDR3 region has the DNA TGTGCCAGCAGATACTCCCCTGCCTCAGAGCAGTTCTTC. The chain uses TRBV12-3 or TRBV12-4 and TRBJ2-1; D gene unclear. V shed 6 bases and J shed 10 bases, with 16 bases lying between them. This CDR3 comprises 13 residues.

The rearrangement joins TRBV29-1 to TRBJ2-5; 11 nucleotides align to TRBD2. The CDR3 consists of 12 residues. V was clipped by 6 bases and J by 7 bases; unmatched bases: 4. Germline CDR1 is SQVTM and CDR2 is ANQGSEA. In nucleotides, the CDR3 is TGCAGCGTCGGGACTAGCGGTACGACCCAGTACTTC. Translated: CSVGTSGTTQYF.

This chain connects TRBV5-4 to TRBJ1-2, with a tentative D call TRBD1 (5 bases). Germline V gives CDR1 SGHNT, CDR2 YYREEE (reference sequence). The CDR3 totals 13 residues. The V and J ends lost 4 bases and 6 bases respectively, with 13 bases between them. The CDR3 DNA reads TGTGCCAGCAGCGGGCGGGACTGGGATGGCTACACCTTC. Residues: CASSGRDWDGYTF.

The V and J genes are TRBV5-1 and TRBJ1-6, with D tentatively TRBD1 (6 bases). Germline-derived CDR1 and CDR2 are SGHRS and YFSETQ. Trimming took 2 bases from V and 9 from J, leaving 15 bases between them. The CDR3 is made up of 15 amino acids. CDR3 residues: CASSFTGTNRSPLHF. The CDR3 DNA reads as TGCGCCAGCAGCTTTACAGGGACCAATCGTTCACCCCTCCACTTT.

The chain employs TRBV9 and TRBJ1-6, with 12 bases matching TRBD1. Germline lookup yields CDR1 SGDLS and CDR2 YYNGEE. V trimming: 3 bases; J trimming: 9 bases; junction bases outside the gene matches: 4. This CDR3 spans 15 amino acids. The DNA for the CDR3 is TGTGCCAGCAGCGCAGGGACAGGGGGCGGTTCACCCCTCCACTTT. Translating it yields CASSAGTGGGSPLHF.

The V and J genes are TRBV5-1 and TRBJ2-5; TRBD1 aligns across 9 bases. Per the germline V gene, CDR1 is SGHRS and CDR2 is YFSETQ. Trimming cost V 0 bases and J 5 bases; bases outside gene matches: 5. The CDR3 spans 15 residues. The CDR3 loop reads CASSLGDRDGETQYF. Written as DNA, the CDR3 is TGCGCCAGCAGCTTGGGGGACAGGGACGGGGAGACCCAGTACTTC.